The source of this T cell receptor (beta chain) is a study of vaccination effects on CD4 cells after COVID-19. Study background: A couple of convalescent patients gave samples 16 days and one week before vaccination.

V gave up 4 bases and J gave up 0 bases; unmatched junction bases: 9. The CDR3 runs to 18 residues. Germline CDR1 MGHRA, CDR2 YSYEKL. In the ViraFEST assay, antigen-specific CD4+ clonotypes were identified by expansion after peptide-pool stimulation. Upon completion of approximately ten days in culture, CD4+ T cells were isolated. The person had PCR-confirmed SARS-CoV-2 infection between March and December 2020. Every well got 1.5 million to 2.5 million PBMC, which were grown with about 10 IU/ml IL-2 and around 10 ug/ml peptides. Produced via immunoSEQ multiplex PCR; TCRdb's table is partial and in-frame only. The table lists 55,000 or so clones, 65% to 80% of them singletons. A note on this clone: Its antigen is unidentified.

The source material was CD4+ T cells from PBMCs cultured with HIV peptides, sampled before COVID-19 vaccination. Subset reported: HIV-1 Nef peptide pool negative control/reference culture. V usage is TRBV4-1 and J usage is TRBJ1-6; 7 bases align to TRBD1. The origin of this receptor is a human donor who had a prior SARS-CoV-2 infection. The CDR3 DNA reads TGCGCCAGCAGCCCCCGGGACAGCCAAAGCTCCTATAATTCACCCCTCCACTTT. It encodes CASSPRDSQSSYNSPLHF.